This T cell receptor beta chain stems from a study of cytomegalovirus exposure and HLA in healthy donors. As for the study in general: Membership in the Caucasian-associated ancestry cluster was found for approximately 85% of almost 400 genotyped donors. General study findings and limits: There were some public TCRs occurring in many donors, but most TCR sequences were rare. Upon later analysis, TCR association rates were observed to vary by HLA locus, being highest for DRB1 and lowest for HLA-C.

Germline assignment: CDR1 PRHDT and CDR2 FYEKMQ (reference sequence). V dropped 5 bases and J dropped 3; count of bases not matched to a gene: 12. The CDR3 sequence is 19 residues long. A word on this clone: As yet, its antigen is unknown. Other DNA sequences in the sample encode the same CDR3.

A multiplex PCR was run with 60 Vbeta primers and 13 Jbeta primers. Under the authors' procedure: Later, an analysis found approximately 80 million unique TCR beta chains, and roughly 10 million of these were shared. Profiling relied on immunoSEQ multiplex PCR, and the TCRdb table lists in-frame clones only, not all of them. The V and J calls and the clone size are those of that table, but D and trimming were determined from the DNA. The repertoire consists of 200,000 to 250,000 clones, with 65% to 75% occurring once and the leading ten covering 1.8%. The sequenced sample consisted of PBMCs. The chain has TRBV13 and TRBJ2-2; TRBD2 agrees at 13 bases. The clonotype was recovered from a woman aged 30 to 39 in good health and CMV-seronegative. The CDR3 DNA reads TGTGCCAGCAGCCATACAGAACTAGCGGGGGGGCCGGACACCGGGGAGCTGTTTTTT. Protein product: CASSHTELAGGPDTGELFF.